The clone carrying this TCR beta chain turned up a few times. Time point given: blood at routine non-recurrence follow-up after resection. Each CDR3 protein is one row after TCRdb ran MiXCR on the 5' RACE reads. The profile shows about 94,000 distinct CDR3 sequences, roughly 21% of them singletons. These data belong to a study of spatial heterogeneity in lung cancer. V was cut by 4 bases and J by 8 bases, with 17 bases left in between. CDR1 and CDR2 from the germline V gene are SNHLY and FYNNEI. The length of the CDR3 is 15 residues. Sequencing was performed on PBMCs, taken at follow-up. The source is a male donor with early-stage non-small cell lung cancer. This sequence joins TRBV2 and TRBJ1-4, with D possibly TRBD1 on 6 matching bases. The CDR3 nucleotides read TGTGCCAGCAGTGGGACCTGGGCTGGGGGCGAAAAACTGTTTTTT. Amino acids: CASSGTWAGGEKLFF.